This T cell receptor beta chain appears in the sequencing data of a study of blood T cell repertoires in COVID-19. Patients from Seattle were sampled longitudinally, starting during active infection. In the study's own analysis: Amplification of reference gene primers provided the estimated nucleated cell counts. Using immunoSEQ multiplex PCR, the repertoire was profiled, and TCRdb retains in-frame clones only, with some absent. That table supplies the V and J calls and clone size; D and trimming were determined from the DNA. The sample holds about 200,000 clones, approximately 80% seen once. Germline V gives CDR1 ENHRY, CDR2 SYGVKD. This CDR3 is 18 amino acids long. V shed 2 bases and J 6 bases; nucleotides not matched to a gene: 13.

The chain recombines TRBV10-3 with TRBJ1-5, with 10 bases that match TRBD1. The clonotype originates from a man in his sixties with COVID-19, enrolled during active disease. Sequenced: peripheral blood. CDR3 in amino acids: CAISESLEDRGGIQPQHF. As DNA, the CDR3 is TGTGCCATCAGTGAGAGTCTGGAGGACAGGGGGGGAATTCAGCCCCAGCATTTT.